This T cell receptor beta chain was sequenced during a study of cytomegalovirus exposure and HLA in healthy donors. Looking at the study overall: In an earlier analysis, around 120 million unique TCR beta sequences were found from some 170 million T cells.

As to this clone: Its target is not known.

The germline CDR1 and CDR2 sequences are LGHNA and YNFKEQ. This CDR3 spans 15 amino acids. Trimming pared 1 base from V and 0 bases from J, leaving 10 bases between. Use of 60 Vbeta and 13 Jbeta primers characterized the PCR. The table came from immunoSEQ multiplex PCR; TCRdb's copy has only in-frame clones and leaves some out. The sample records about 200,000 clones, approximately 80% being singletons. The study's findings and limits: The investigators catalogued 150 or so TCR beta chains as cytomegalovirus-associated. For most TCR beta V segments, an earlier analysis put the productive rate at about 90% or about 30% of the time.

The V call is TRBV4-2, the J call TRBJ2-7; a weak D match, TRBD2 (6 bases). Sequencing input: PBMCs. The clonotype comes from a boy aged 2-15 years in good health and CMV-seronegative. For the CDR3, the DNA is TGTGCCAGCAGCCAAGGGGGCGGGGCCTCCTACGAGCAGTACTTC. This translates into CASSQGGGASYEQYF.